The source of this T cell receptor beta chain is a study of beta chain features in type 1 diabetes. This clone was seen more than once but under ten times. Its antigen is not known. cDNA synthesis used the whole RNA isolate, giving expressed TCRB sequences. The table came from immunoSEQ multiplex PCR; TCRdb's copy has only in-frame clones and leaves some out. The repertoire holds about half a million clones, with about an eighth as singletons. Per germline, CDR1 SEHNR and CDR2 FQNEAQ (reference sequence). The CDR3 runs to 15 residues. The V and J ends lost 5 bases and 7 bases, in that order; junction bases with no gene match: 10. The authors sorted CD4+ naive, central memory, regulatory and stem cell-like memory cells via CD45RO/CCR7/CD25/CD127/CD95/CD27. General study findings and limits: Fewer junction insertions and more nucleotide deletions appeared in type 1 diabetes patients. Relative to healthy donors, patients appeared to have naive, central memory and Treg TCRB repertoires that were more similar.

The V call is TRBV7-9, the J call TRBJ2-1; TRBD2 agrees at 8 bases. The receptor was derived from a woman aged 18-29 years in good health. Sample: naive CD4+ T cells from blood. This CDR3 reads CASSPPGLDTNEQFF. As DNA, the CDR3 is TGTGCCAGCAGCCCGCCGGGACTAGATACTAATGAGCAGTTCTTC.